This note documents a single TCR beta chain sequence. The antigen is undetermined. Clones were sequenced by immunoSEQ multiplex PCR, and TCRdb holds only the in-frame ones, with some missing. The repertoire holds approximately 480,000 clones, 87% seen once, with around 13% in the top ten. The source of the sample is a study of Ad26.COV2.S vaccination and SARS-CoV-2 variants. General study results and limits: Researchers cautioned that TCR breadth and depth analyses may have underestimated total T cell responses.

The length of the CDR3 is 15 residues. Germline CDR1 is PRHDT and CDR2 is FYEKMQ (reference sequence). V shed 8 bases, J shed 7 bases, and the junction held 14 bases outside the gene matches. The treatment: 15 to 20 received Ad26.COV2.S at low or high dose, single or two shots; five or six received placebo; per-sample allocation not given. Samples came from day 63 after the first vaccine or placebo injection. The specimen comprised peripheral blood, sampled in a trial of Ad26.COV2.S vaccine versus placebo. V and J are TRBV13 and TRBJ2-1, with 7 bases aligning to TRBD2. The clonotype originates from a person between 18 and 65 years old who received the Ad26.COV2.S COVID-19 vaccine or a placebo. CDR3 sequence reads: CASSSPREILNEQFF. The CDR3 DNA follows: TGTGCCAGCTCCAGCCCGCGGGAGATTCTTAATGAGCAGTTCTTC.